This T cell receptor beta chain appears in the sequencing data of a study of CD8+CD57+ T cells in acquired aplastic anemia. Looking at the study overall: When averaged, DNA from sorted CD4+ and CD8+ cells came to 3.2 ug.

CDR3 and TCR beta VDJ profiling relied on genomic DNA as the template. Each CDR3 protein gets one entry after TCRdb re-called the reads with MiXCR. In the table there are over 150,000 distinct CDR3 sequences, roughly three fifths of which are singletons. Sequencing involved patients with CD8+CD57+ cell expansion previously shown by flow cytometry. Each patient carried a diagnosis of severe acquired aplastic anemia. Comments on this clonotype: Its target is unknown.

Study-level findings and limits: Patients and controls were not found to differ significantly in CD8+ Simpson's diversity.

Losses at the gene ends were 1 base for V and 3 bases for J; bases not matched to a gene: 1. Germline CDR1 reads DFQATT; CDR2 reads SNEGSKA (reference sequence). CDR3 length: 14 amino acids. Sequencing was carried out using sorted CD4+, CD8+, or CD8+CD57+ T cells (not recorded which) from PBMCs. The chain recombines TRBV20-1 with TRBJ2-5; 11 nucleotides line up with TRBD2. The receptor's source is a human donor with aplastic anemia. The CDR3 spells CSARVLAGEETQYF. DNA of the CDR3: TGCAGTGCTAGAGTACTAGCGGGGGAAGAGACCCAGTACTTC.